The 6 T cell receptor beta chains below were found in one sample sequenced in a study of blood T cell repertoires in COVID-19. The method was immunoSEQ multiplex PCR; TCRdb's version includes in-frame clones alone and lacks a portion of them. The top ten clones hold about 9% of a sample with 250,000 or so clones, roughly 80% of them seen once. The material sequenced was peripheral blood. The receptors were sampled from an elderly man with acute or convalescent COVID-19.

V is TRBV6-5 and J is TRBJ2-7; D is undetermined. This CDR3 has 12 residues. Germline CDR1 is MNHEY and CDR2 is SVGAGI. V lost 7 bases and J lost 0, with 7 bases in between. In nucleotides, the CDR3 is TGTGCCAGCACGTTGTCCTCCTACGAGCAGTACTTC. Its protein is CASTLSSYEQYF.

This clone was observed a single time. The chain uses TRBV5-4 and TRBJ2-2; D is perhaps TRBD2 (6 bases). The CDR3 consists of 16 residues. The germline V and J ends were trimmed by 4 bases and 7 bases, with 20 bases remaining between them. Germline CDR1 reads SGHNT; CDR2 reads YYREEE (reference sequence). The CDR3 nucleotides are TGTGCCAGCAGCGCGGGGATGGGGCGGGAAGGCGGGGAGCTGTTTTTT. Amino acids: CASSAGMGREGGELFF.

The J gene is TRBJ1-1, the V gene TRBV6-5, with D perhaps matching TRBD1 (6 bases). Trimming cost V 8 bases and J 0 bases, with 13 bases left between them. Germline CDR1 MNHEY, CDR2 SVGAGI. This CDR3 contains 14 residues. CDR3 amino acids: CASRTGHLNTEAFF. In nucleotides, the CDR3 is TGTGCCAGCCGGACGGGACATTTGAACACTGAAGCTTTCTTT.

This rearrangement joins TRBV6-6 to TRBJ1-6; no reliable D call. The CDR3 sequence is 12 residues long. V shed 5 bases and J shed 7 bases, with 6 bases lying between them. Germline V lookup: CDR1 MNHNY, CDR2 SVGAGI (reference sequence). Here the CDR3 DNA reads TGTGCCAGCAGTCAAACAAATTCACCCCTCCACTTT. Amino acids: CASSQTNSPLHF.

The chain links TRBV3-1 (or the pseudogene TRBV3-2) to TRBJ1-1; unclear D gene. Germline V gene lookup returns CDR1 LGHDT and CDR2 YNNKEL (reference sequence). Trimming removed 4 bases from V and 2 bases from J, with 8 bases in between. This CDR3 is built from 13 residues. The CDR3 loop is CASSPNSNTEAFF. The CDR3 bases are TGTGCCAGCAGCCCTAACAGCAACACTGAAGCTTTCTTT.

The chain joins TRBV12-3 or TRBV12-4 to TRBJ1-1; D gene unclear. The CDR3 is made up of 13 amino acids. V lost 3 bases and J 5 bases, leaving 10 bases between the germline ends. CDR3 in DNA: TGTGCCAGCAGTTTTGGCGTGAGGACTGAAGCTTTCTTT. This sequence encodes CASSFGVRTEAFF.